This record covers a single T cell receptor beta chain. Its antigen is unknown. TCRdb analysed the reads with MiXCR anew, one entry per CDR3 protein. Seen here are around 900,000 distinct CDR3 sequences, approximately 31% observed once, and the top ten hold around 15%. This entry is derived from a study of T cell repertoires in cytomegalovirus infection. Study-wide findings and caveats: HLA-C-restricted CMV clonotypes gave the most frequent clonotype in two of eight donors.

Germline loops: CDR1 PRHDT, CDR2 FYEKMQ (reference sequence). This CDR3 region has 14 residues. V was pared by 3 bases and J by 5 bases, with 11 bases between. The rearrangement joins TRBV13 to TRBJ1-5; possible D gene TRBD1, 5 bases. This sequence was found in a human donor in good health (CMV status not recorded). Some clones in this sample may be carry-over from other donors' samples. The sample was cultured CD8+ T cells from PBMCs, taken from culture after CMV antigen stimulation. This CDR3 reads CASSFGRVDQPQHF. Here the CDR3 DNA reads TGTGCCAGCAGCTTCGGCAGGGTAGATCAGCCCCAGCATTTT.